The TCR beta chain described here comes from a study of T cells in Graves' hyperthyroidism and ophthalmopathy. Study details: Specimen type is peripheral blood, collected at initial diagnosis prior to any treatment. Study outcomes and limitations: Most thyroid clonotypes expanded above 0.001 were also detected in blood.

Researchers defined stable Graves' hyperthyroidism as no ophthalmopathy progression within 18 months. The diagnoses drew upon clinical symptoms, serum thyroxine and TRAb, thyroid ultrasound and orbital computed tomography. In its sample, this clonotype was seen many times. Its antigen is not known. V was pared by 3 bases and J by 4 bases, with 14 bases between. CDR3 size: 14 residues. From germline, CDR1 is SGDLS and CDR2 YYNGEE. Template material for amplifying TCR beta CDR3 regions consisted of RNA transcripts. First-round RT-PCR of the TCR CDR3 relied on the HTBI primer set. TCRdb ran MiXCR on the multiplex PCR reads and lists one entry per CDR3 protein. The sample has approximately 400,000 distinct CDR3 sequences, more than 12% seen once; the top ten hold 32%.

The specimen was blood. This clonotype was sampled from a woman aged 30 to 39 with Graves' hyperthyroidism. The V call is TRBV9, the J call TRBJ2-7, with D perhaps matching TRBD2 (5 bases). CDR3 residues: CASSDQGSGYEQYF. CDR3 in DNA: TGTGCCAGCAGCGACCAAGGGAGTGGTTACGAGCAGTACTTC.